This T cell receptor beta chain was found in a study of T cells after yellow fever vaccination. Background on the study: Fractions of low cell number were prepared using SMART-Seq v4 Ultra Low Input.

This clonotype was counted only a few times. Its target is not known. TCRdb passed the 5' RACE reads through MiXCR, listing each CDR3 protein once. Among 300,000 to 400,000 distinct CDR3 sequences listed, over 8.5% were seen once. Notes on the study in general: Subsequent to the booster, the majority of primary-vaccination clones reappeared (roughly 95% CD4, 80% to 90% CD8).

This CDR3 spans 13 amino acids. The V and J ends lost 6 bases and 8 bases respectively, with 12 bases between them. Germline CDR1 and CDR2: KGHDR and SFDVKD. The receptor's source is a man between 18 and 35 years old who received the YFV17D yellow fever vaccine. The V call is TRBV24-1, the J call TRBJ1-4, with D unclear. The sample consisted of CD4+ T cells sorted from PBMCs, taken 45 days after the yellow fever booster vaccination. CDR3 loop: CATSTSSFEKLFF. CDR3 DNA sequence: TGTGCCACCAGTACTAGCTCCTTCGAAAAACTGTTTTTT.